This TCR beta chain originates from a study of cytomegalovirus exposure and HLA in healthy donors. As for the study in general: About 84% of 300 to 450 genotyped donors fell in the Caucasian-associated ancestry cluster. Study-wide results and caveats: Analyzed later, most CMV-associated TCR beta chains appeared HLA-restricted.

At sampling all donors were nominally healthy, likely with unrecorded immune exposures. Primers: 60 Vbeta forward and 13 Jbeta reverse. Original processing methods: An analysis that came later counted 80 million or so unique TCR beta chains, roughly 11 million shared. Profiling relied on immunoSEQ multiplex PCR, and the TCRdb table lists in-frame clones only, not all of them. V, J and clone size reflect that table, while D and trimming were determined from the DNA. The sample has fewer than 200,000 clones, about three quarters seen once. As to this clone: The antigen remains unidentified.

The CDR3 is made up of 19 amino acids. The germline V gene encodes CDR1 LNHDA and CDR2 SQIVND (reference sequence). After removal of 6 bases from V and 13 bases from J, the junction contained 26 bases not matched to a gene. The rearrangement uses TRBV19 and TRBJ2-1, with 11 bases aligning to TRBD2. The source of this sequence is a female donor in good health and CMV-seronegative. Material for sequencing was PBMCs. The CDR3: CASRSLSPGLADSHQTQFF. CDR3 sequence (DNA): TGTGCCAGTAGGTCCTTATCCCCGGGACTAGCGGATTCCCATCAAACCCAGTTCTTC.